What follows describes a single T cell receptor (beta chain). This entry belongs to a study of shared clonotypes between healthy human individuals. Terminally differentiated effector memory CD45RA+ cells were excluded by CCR7 positive selection of CD45RO-negative cells. Everyone who donated was a Caucasian adult who lived in Nashville, Tennessee. Libraries were prepared by immunoSEQ multiplex PCR; TCRdb keeps only in-frame clonotypes and omits some of them. The data hold millions of clones, with about 95% observed a single time. The V and J ends lost 4 bases and 3 bases respectively, with 15 bases between them. This CDR3 contains 15 residues. Germline V gene data show CDR1 as SNHLY and CDR2 as FYNNEI.

Sequencing was performed on naive CD8+ T cells sorted from blood. The sequence was obtained from a man aged 18 to 30 in good health. V and J are TRBV2 and TRBJ1-2; D possibly corresponds to TRBD1 (6 bases). CDR3 sequence (DNA): TGTGCCAGCAGTGGCATGGGGGGGGCTCACTATGGCTACACCTTC. Translating gives CASSGMGGAHYGYTF.